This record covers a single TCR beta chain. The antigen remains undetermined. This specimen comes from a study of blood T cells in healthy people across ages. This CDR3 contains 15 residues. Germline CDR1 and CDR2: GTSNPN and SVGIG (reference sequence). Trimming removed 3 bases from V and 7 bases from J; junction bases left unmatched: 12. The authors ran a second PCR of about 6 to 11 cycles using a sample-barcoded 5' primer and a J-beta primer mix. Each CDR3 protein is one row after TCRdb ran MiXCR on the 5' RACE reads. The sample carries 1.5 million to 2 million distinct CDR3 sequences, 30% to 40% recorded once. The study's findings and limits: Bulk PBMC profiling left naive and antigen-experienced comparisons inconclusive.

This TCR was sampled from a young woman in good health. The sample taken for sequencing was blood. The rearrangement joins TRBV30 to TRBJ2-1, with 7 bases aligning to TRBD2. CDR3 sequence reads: CAWSGSGGSTNEQFF. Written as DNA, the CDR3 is TGTGCCTGGAGCGGGTCAGGCGGGAGTACGAATGAGCAGTTCTTC.